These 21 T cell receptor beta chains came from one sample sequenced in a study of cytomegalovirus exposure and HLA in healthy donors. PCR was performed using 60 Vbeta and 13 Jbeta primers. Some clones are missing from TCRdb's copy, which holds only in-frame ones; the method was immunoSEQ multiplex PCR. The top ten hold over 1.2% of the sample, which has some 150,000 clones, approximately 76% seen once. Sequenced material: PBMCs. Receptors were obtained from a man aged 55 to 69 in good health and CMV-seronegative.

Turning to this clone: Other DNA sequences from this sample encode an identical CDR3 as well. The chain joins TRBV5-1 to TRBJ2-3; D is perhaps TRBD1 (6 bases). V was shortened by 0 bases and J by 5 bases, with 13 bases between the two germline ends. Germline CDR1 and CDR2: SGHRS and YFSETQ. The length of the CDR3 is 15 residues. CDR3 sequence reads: CASSLDRANRDTQYF. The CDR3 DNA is TGCGCCAGCAGCTTGGACAGGGCAAATAGAGATACGCAGTATTTT.

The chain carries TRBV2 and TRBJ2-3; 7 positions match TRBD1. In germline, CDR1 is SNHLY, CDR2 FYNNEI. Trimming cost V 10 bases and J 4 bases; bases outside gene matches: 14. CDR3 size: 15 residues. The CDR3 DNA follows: TGTGCCACCCGAGGGGGCTCCCGGTCGGCAGATACGCAGTATTTT. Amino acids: CATRGGSRSADTQYF.

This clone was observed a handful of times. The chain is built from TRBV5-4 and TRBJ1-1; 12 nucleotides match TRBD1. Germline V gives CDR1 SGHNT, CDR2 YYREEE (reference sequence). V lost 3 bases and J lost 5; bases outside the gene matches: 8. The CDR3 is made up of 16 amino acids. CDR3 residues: CASSSGGQGAQTEAFF. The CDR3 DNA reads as TGTGCCAGCAGCTCCGGGGGACAGGGGGCGCAGACTGAAGCTTTCTTT. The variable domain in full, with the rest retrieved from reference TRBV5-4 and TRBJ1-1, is ETGVTQSPTHLIKTRGQQVTLRCSSQSGHNTVSWYQQALGQGPQFIFQYYREEENGRGNFPPRFSGLQFPNYSSELNVNALELDDSALYLCASSSGGQGAQTEAFFGQGTRLTVV.

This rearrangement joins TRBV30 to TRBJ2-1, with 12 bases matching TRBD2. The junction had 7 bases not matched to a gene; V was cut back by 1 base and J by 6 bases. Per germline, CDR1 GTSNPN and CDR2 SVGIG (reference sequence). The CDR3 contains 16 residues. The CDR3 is CAWSDGLAGWFNEQFF. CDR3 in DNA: TGTGCCTGGAGTGATGGACTAGCGGGATGGTTCAATGAGCAGTTCTTC.

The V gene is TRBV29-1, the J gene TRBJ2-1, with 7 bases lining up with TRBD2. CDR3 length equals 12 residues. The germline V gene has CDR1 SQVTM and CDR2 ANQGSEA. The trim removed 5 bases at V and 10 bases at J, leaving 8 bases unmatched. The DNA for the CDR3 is TGCAGCGTTCGATTACTAGCGCTCGAGCAGTTCTTC. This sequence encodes CSVRLLALEQFF.

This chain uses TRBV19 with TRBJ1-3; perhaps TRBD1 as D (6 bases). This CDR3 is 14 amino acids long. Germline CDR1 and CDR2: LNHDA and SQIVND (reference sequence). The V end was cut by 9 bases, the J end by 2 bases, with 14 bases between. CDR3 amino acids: CASSRGVTGNTIYF. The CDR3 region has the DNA TGTGCCAGCTCCAGGGGAGTAACTGGAAACACCATATATTTT.

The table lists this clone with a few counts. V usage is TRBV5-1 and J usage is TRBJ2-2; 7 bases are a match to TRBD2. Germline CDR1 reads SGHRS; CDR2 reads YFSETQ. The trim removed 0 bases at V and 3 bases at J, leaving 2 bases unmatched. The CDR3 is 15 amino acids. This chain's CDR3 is CASSLEGRDTGELFF. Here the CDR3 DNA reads TGCGCCAGCAGCTTGGAAGGGAGGGACACCGGGGAGCTGTTTTTT.

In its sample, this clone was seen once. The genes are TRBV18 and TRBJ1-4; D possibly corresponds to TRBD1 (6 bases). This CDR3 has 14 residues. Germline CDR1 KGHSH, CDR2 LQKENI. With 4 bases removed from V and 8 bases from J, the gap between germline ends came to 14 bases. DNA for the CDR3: TGTGCCAGCTCACGAGGGGGTCAAGGAGAAAAACTGTTTTTT. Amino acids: CASSRGGQGEKLFF.

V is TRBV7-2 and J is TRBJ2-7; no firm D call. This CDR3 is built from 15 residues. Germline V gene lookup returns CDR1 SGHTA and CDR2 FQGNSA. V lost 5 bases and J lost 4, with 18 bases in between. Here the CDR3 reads CASSRVVFKEYEQYF. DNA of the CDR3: TGTGCCAGCAGCCGGGTGGTCTTTAAGGAATACGAGCAGTACTTC.

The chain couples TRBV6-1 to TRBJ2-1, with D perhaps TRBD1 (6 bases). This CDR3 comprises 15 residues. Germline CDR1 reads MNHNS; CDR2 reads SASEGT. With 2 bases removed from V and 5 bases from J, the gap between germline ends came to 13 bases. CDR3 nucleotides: TGTGCCAGCAGTGAACTGGGGGCCCTACACAATGAGCAGTTCTTC. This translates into CASSELGALHNEQFF.

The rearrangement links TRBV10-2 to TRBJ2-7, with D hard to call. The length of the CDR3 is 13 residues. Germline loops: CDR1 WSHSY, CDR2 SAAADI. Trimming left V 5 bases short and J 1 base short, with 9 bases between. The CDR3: CASSPGWSYEQYF. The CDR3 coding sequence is TGCGCCAGCAGTCCTGGCTGGTCCTACGAGCAGTACTTC.

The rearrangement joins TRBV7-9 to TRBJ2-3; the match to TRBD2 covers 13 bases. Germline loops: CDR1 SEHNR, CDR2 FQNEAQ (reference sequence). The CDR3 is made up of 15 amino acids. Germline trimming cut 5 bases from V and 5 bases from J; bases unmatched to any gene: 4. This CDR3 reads CASSTTSGGRDTQYF. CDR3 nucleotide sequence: TGTGCCAGCAGCACGACTAGCGGGGGGAGAGATACGCAGTATTTT.

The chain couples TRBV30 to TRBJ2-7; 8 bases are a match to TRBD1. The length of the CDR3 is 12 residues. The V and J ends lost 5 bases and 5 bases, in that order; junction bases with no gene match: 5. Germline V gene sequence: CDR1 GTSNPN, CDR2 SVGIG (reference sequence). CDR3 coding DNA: TGTGCCTGGGGACGGACAGGGAACGAGCAGTACTTC. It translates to CAWGRTGNEQYF.

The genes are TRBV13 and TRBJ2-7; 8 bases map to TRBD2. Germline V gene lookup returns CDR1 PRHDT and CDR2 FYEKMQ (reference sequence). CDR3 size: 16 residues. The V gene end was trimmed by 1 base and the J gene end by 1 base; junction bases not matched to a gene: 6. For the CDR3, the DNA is TGTGCCAGCAGCTTAGTATCGGGGGGGGCGTCCTACGAGCAGTACTTC. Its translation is CASSLVSGGASYEQYF.

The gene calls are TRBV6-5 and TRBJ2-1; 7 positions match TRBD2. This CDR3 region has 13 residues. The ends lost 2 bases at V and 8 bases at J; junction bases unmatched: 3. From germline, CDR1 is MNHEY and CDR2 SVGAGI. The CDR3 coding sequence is TGTGCCAGCAGTTACGGGAGGGGTTATGAGCAGTTCTTC. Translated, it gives CASSYGRGYEQFF.

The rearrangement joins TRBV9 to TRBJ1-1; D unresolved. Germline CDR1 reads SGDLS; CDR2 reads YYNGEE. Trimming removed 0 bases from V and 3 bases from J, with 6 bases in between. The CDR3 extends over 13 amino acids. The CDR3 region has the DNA TGTGCCAGCAGCGTAGCCGGGGACACTGAAGCTTTCTTT. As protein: CASSVAGDTEAFF.

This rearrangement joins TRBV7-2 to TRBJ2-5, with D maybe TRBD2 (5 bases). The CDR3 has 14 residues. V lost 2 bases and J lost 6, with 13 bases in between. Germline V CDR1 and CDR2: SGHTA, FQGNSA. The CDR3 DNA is TGTGCCAGCAGCTTAAACGGGAACTTACAGACCCAGTACTTC. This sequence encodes CASSLNGNLQTQYF. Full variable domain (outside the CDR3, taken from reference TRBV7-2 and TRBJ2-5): GAGVSQSPSNKVTEKGKDVELRCDPISGHTALYWYRQSLGQGLEFLIYFQGNSAPDKSGLPSDRFSAERTGGSVSTLTIQRTQQEDSAVYLCASSLNGNLQTQYFGPGTRLLVL.

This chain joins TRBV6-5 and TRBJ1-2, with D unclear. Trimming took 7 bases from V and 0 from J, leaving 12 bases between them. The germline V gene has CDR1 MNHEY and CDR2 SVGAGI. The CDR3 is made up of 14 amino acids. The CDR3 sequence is CASTGSPANYGYTF. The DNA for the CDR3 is TGTGCCAGCACGGGAAGCCCAGCTAACTATGGCTACACCTTC.

The CDR3 DNA reads as TGTGCCAGCAGCATGACTAGCGGATTCTCCTACGAGCAGTACTTC. Its protein is CASSMTSGFSYEQYF. The chain has TRBV5-4 and TRBJ2-7, with TRBD2 matching 9 bases. The CDR3 has 15 amino acids. Losses at the gene ends were 4 bases for V and 0 bases for J; bases not matched to a gene: 5. Germline CDR1 reads SGHNT; CDR2 reads YYREEE (reference sequence).

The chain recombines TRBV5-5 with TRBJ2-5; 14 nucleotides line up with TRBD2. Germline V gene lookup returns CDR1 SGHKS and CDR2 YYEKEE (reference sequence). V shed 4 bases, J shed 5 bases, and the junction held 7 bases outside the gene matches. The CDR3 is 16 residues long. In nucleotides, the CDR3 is TGTGCCAGCAGCCTGACTAGCGGGGGGGCCGGGGAGACCCAGTACTTC. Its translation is CASSLTSGGAGETQYF. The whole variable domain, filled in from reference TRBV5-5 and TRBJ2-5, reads DAGVTQSPTHLIKTRGQQVTLRCSPISGHKSVSWYQQVLGQGPQFIFQYYEKEERGRGNFPDRFSARQFPNYSSELNVNALLLGDSALYLCASSLTSGGAGETQYFGPGTRLLVL.

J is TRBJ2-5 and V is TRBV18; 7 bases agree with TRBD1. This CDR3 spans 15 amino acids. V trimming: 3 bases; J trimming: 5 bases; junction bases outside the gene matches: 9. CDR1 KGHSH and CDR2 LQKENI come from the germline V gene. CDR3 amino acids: CASSPNGQEAETQYF. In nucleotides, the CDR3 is TGTGCCAGCTCACCTAACGGACAGGAAGCTGAGACCCAGTACTTC.